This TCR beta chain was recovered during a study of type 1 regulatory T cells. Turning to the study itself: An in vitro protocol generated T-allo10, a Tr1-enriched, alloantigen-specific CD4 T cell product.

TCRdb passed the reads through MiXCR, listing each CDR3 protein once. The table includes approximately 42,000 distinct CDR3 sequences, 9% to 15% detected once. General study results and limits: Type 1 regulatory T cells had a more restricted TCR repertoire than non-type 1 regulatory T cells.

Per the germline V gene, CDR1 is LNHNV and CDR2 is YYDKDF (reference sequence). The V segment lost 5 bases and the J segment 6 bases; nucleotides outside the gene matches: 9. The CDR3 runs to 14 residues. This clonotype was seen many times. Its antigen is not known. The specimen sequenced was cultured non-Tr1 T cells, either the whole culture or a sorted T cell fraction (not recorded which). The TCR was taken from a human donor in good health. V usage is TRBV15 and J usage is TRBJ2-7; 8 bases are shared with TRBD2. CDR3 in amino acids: CATSFAGGSREQYF. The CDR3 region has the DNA TGTGCCACCAGCTTCGCGGGAGGATCCCGCGAGCAGTACTTC.